This T cell receptor (beta chain) was recorded in a study of preoperative IRX-2 immunotherapy in early breast cancer. In germline, CDR1 is SGHNT, CDR2 YENEEA. V lost 3 bases, J lost 7 bases, and 13 bases stayed unmatched. CDR3 length: 17 amino acids. Profiling relied on immunoSEQ multiplex PCR, and the TCRdb table lists in-frame clones only, not all of them. The sample yields approximately 98,000 clones, 70% to 90% seen once. This sample's treatment: preoperative locoregional IRX-2 cytokine immunotherapy. Preoperative locoregional IRX-2 cytokine immunotherapy was tested in the phase Ib source study. Sample: tumor tissue, taken after IRX-2 immunotherapy. The gene calls are TRBV11-3 and TRBJ2-1; TRBD2 aligns across 9 bases. This receptor was obtained from a human donor with breast cancer. CDR3 amino acids: CASSFLGGLAGRNEQFF. CDR3 nucleotides: TGTGCCAGCAGCTTCCTAGGTGGCCTAGCGGGGAGGAATGAGCAGTTCTTC.